This TCR beta chain is from a study of patients and donors after allogeneic stem cell transplantation. One entry per CDR3 protein results from TCRdb running MiXCR on the RT-PCR reads. The sample yields roughly 940,000 distinct CDR3 sequences, more than 15% seen once. Trimming left V 0 bases short and J 2 bases short, with 13 bases between. The CDR3 spans 16 residues. Looked up from germline, CDR1 is LGHNA and CDR2 is YNFKEQ. The sequence was obtained from a human donor who was either an allogeneic HSCT recipient or a stem cell or donor lymphocyte infusion donor (not recorded which). It is not recorded whose cells these are; they may come from a transplant donor. The J gene is TRBJ1-2, the V gene TRBV4-2; D is possibly TRBD1 (5 bases). The sample was blood, either unsorted or a sorted T cell fraction (not recorded which). The CDR3 bases are TGTGCCAGCAGCCAAGATCACGCAGGGAAGAACTATGGCTACACCTTC. This translates into CASSQDHAGKNYGYTF.